This T cell receptor beta chain was recovered during a study of control samples from healthy donors and cancer patients. Sequenced by immunoSEQ multiplex PCR; TCRdb stores in-frame clones only, minus some. The table lists 15,000 to 20,000 clones, around 84% of them singletons, with 25% to 30% in the top ten. The sequence came from a woman aged 70-85 years with lung cancer. Sequencing was done on a sample of PBMCs.

CDR3 region: CASSLERESEQYF. The DNA of the CDR3 is TGTGCCAGCAGTTTAGAGCGGGAAAGCGAGCAGTACTTC. The chain employs TRBV12-3 or TRBV12-4 and TRBJ2-7, with 7 positions matching TRBD2. Trimming took 1 base from V and 6 from J; bases not matched to a gene: 3. The CDR3 has 13 residues.